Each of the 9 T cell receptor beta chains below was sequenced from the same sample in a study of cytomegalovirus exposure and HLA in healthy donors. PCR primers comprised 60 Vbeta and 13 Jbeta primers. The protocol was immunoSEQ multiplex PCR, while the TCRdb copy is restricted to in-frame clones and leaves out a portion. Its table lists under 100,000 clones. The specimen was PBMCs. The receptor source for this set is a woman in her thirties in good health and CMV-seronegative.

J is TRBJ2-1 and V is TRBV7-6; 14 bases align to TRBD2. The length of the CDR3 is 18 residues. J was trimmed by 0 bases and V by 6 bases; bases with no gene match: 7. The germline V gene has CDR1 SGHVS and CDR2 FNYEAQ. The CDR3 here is CASRRTSGRPSSYNEQFF. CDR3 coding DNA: TGTGCCAGCAGAAGGACTAGCGGGAGGCCGAGCTCCTACAATGAGCAGTTCTTC.

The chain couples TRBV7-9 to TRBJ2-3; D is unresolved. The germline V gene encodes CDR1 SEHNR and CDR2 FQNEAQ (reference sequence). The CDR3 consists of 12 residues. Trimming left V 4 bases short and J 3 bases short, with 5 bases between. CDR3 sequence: CASSSRTDTQYF. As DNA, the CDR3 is TGTGCCAGCAGCTCCAGGACAGATACGCAGTATTTT.

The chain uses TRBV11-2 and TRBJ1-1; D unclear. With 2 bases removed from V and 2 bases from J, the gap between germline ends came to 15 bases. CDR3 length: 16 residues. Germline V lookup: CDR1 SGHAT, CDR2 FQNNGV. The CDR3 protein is CASSLRSAGTNTEAFF. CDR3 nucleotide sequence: TGTGCCAGCAGCTTAAGGAGTGCGGGAACTAACACTGAAGCTTTCTTT.

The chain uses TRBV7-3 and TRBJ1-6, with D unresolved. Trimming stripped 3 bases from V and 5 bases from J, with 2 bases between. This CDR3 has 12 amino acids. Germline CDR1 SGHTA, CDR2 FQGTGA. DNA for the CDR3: TGTGCCAGCAGCTTCGATAATTCACCCCTCCACTTT. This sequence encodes CASSFDNSPLHF.

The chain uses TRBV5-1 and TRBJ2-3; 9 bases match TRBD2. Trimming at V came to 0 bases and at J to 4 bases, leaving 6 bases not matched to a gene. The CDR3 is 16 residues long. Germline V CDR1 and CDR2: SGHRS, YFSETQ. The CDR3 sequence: CASSLEAGGPPDTQYF. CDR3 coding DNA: TGCGCCAGCAGCTTGGAGGCGGGAGGGCCCCCAGATACGCAGTATTTT.

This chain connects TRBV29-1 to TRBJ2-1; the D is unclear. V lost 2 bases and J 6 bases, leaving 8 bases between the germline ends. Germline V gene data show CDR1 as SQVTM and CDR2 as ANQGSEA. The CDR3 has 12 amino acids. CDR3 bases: TGCAGCGTTGAACATGCTAGCAATGAGCAGTTCTTC. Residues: CSVEHASNEQFF.

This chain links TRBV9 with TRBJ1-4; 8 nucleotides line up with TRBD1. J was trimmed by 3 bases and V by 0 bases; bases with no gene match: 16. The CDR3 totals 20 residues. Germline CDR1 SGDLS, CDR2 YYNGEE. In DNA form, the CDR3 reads TGTGCCAGCAGCGTAGGTTACGGACAGGGCATTCTGGAGTCTAATGAAAAACTGTTTTTT. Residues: CASSVGYGQGILESNEKLFF.

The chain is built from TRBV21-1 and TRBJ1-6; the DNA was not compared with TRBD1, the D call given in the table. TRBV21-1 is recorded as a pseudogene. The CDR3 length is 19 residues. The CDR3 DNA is TGTGCCAGCAGCACGCCCTTCTTACAGGGGCCGGCTGATAATTCACCCCTCCACTTT. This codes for CASSTPFLQGPADNSPLHF.

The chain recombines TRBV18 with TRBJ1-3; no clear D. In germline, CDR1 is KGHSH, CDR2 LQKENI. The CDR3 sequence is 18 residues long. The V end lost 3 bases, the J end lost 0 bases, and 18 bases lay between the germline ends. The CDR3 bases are TGTGCCAGCTCACCTGATACCGTTAGATTTCCCTCTGGAAACACCATATATTTT. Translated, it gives CASSPDTVRFPSGNTIYF.